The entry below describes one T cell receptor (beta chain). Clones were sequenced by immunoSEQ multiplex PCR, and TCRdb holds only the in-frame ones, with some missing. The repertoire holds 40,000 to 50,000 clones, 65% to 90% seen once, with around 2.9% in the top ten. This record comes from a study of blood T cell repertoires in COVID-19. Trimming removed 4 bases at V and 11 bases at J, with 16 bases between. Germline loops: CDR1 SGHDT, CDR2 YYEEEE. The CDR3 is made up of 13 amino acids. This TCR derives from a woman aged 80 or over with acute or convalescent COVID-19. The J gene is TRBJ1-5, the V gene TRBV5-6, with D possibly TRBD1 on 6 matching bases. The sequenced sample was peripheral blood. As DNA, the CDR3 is TGTGCCAGCAGCACAGGACAGACCCAGGCCCAGCATTTT. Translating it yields CASSTGQTQAQHF.